The 2 T cell receptor beta chains listed next were all sequenced from one sample in a study of CD4 T cells in relation to SARS-CoV-2 and coronaviruses. The antigens these receptors bind are not known. Unexposed donor CD4+ T cells date from 2011-2018, before the COVID-19 pandemic. Isolation of CD4+ T cells took place after about 10 days in culture. Here immunoSEQ multiplex PCR was the method, and the copy in TCRdb shows in-frame clones only, minus some. Of about 29,000 clones listed, about three quarters are singletons. The sequenced material came from CD4+ T cells from PBMCs, cultured in vitro. The receptors shown here come from a human donor in good health.

The chain joins TRBV9 to TRBJ2-3, with D perhaps TRBD2 (5 bases). This CDR3 has 18 residues. Deletions cut 1 base from V and 1 base from J, with 19 bases between. Germline-derived CDR1 and CDR2 are SGDLS and YYNGEE. The chain's CDR3 is CASSVLAHTPQGTDTQYF. The CDR3 coding sequence is TGTGCCAGCAGCGTATTAGCGCATACGCCGCAGGGCACAGATACGCAGTATTTT.

The chain uses TRBV25-1 and TRBJ2-5, with 9 nucleotides matching TRBD2. With V trimmed by 6 bases and J by 1 base, 3 bases remained unmatched. Germline CDR1 and CDR2: MGHDK and SYGVNS. The CDR3 loop spans 14 amino acids. The DNA of the CDR3 is TGTGCCAGCAGGAAAGCGGGGGGCCAAGAGACCCAGTACTTC. Its translation is CASRKAGGQETQYF.